These 11 T cell receptor beta chains were all obtained from the same sample, sequenced in a study of blood T cell repertoires in COVID-19. Sequencing used immunoSEQ multiplex PCR; TCRdb keeps in-frame clones, though not all of them. This repertoire shows around 430,000 clones, about 87% found once; its top ten account for approximately 10%. The specimen sequenced was PBMCs or T cells enriched from blood (not recorded which). These receptor sequences come from a woman aged 50 to 60 who had recovered from COVID-19.

Concerning this clone: Compared with germline, one end of the junction differs, possibly owing to a read error. The gene calls are TRBV7-2 and TRBJ2-2; tentative D call: TRBD2 (5 bases). Germline V CDR1 and CDR2: SGHTA, FQGNSA. The CDR3 has 17 amino acids. CDR3 DNA: TGTGCCAGCAGATTAGGATTGGGTAGCGTGGCCACCGGGGAGCTGTTTTTT. As protein: CASRLGLGSVATGELFF.

This rearrangement joins TRBV7-2 to TRBJ1-1; weak D call: TRBD1 (6 bases). The CDR3 is 15 residues long. CDR1 and CDR2 from the germline V gene are SGHTA and FQGNSA. The ends were cut back, 4 bases at V and 5 bases at J, with 17 bases in the middle. The CDR3 is CASSSGQPARTEAFF. The DNA for the CDR3 is TGTGCCAGCAGCTCAGGACAGCCCGCCAGGACTGAAGCTTTCTTT. The complete variable domain, with remaining parts taken from reference TRBV7-2 and TRBJ1-1, reads GAGVSQSPSNKVTEKGKDVELRCDPISGHTALYWYRQSLGQGLEFLIYFQGNSAPDKSGLPSDRFSAERTGGSVSTLTIQRTQQEDSAVYLCASSSGQPARTEAFFGQGTRLTVV.

The rearrangement links TRBV7-9 to TRBJ1-1; D uncertain. This CDR3 has 12 amino acids. Germline V gene data show CDR1 as SEHNR and CDR2 as FQNEAQ (reference sequence). Trimming pared 5 bases from V and 8 bases from J, leaving 12 bases between. The CDR3 DNA is TGTGCCAGCAGCCGCGGGGTACCCGAAGCTTTCTTT. Its protein product is CASSRGVPEAFF.

The chain links TRBV19 to TRBJ2-6, with 8 bases identical to TRBD1. This CDR3 spans 16 amino acids. Germline lookup yields CDR1 LNHDA and CDR2 SQIVND (reference sequence). The V segment lost 6 bases and the J segment 0 bases; nucleotides outside the gene matches: 4. The CDR3 protein is CASSHTGGSGANVLTF. Written as DNA, the CDR3 is TGTGCCAGTAGCCACACAGGGGGCTCTGGGGCCAACGTCCTGACTTTC.

This clone was counted once. The chain recombines TRBV11-3 with TRBJ2-4; 8 positions match TRBD1. This CDR3 has 13 amino acids. From germline, CDR1 is SGHNT and CDR2 YENEEA. V lost 2 bases and J lost 10; bases outside the gene matches: 4. CDR3 nucleotides: TGTGCCAGCAGCTTAAACAGGGGGGAGATTCAGTACTTC. Encoded protein: CASSLNRGEIQYF.

The chain joins TRBV9 to TRBJ1-5; D is possibly TRBD1 (5 bases). Germline V CDR1 and CDR2: SGDLS, YYNGEE. This CDR3 contains 14 residues. The V end lost 0 bases, the J end lost 7 bases, and 11 bases lay between the germline ends. The CDR3 loop is CASSVGGKGQPQHF. The CDR3 nucleotides read TGTGCCAGCAGCGTAGGGGGTAAGGGGCAGCCCCAGCATTTT.

This clone was observed a handful of times. The gene calls are TRBV27 and TRBJ2-7; 7 bases align to TRBD2. V lost 7 bases and J lost 10; bases outside the gene matches: 13. Germline-derived CDR1 and CDR2 are MNHEY and SMNVEV (reference sequence). CDR3 length: 13 amino acids. The CDR3, as DNA: TGTGCCAGCATGGGGGAGGGGAGGATGGGACAGTACTTC. It is translated as CASMGEGRMGQYF.

This rearrangement joins TRBV5-5 to TRBJ1-4; D not resolved. This CDR3 contains 15 residues. V gave up 4 bases and J gave up 2 bases, with 12 bases separating them. CDR1 and CDR2 (germline): SGHKS, YYEKEE (reference sequence). The DNA of the CDR3 is TGTGCCAGCAGCGTAGGTCAGCGGACTAATGAAAAACTGTTTTTT. This codes for CASSVGQRTNEKLFF.

The chain recombines TRBV2 with TRBJ2-1, with D possibly TRBD1 on 5 matching bases. V lost 0 bases and J 9 bases, leaving 15 bases between the germline ends. The CDR3 is made up of 15 amino acids. Germline V gene data show CDR1 as SNHLY and CDR2 as FYNNEI. CDR3 nucleotides: TGTGCCAGCAGTGAAGCTCGGACACAAACGAGTGAGCAGTTCTTC. Protein sequence: CASSEARTQTSEQFF.

CDR3 protein: CASSGQGNEQYF. The CDR3 DNA reads TGTGCCAGCAGCGGACAGGGGAACGAGCAGTACTTC. V gene TRBV11-3 combines with J gene TRBJ2-7; 9 positions agree with TRBD1. J gave up 5 bases and V 5 bases, and 1 base lay outside the gene matches. Germline lookup yields CDR1 SGHNT and CDR2 YENEEA. This CDR3 contains 12 residues.

The chain has TRBV6-5 and TRBJ2-7, with D possibly being TRBD2 (5 bases). The CDR3 sequence is 14 residues long. V gave up 5 bases and J gave up 1 base, with 12 bases separating them. Germline CDR1 is MNHEY and CDR2 is SVGAGI. This CDR3 reads CASSKRVGSYEQYF. CDR3 bases: TGTGCCAGCAGTAAGAGGGTTGGATCCTACGAGCAGTACTTC.